The sequence of this T cell receptor beta chain was determined in a study of blood T cells in healthy people across ages (dated by TCRdb to the mid-2010s). Study-wide context: In model experiments, template switching captured about one uniquely barcoded TCR beta cDNA molecule for every two T cells. Age-related changes in TCR beta repertoire diversity were measured in the study by deep sequencing normalized with unique cDNA molecular identifiers. The donors were divided into four age groups: young (average around 15 years), middle-aged (around 41), aged (around 59) and long-lived (82). Donors of different ages were randomly distributed across sequencing lanes to avoid experimental bias. Two additional independent replicas of 1 million unique cDNA reads from the same blood draw were analyzed for two donors (one aged 18 to 30 and one aged 80 or older).

The study at large found these results: A strong correlation was found between observed TCR beta diversity and the percentage of naive T cells measured by flow cytometry. Estimates of total diversity based on one million sequenced T cells were considered lower bounds and underestimates. As age increased, observed TCR beta diversity per million T cells dropped in a roughly linear way, and a significant reduction was already evident by age around 41. Compared with the aged group, more naive CD4+ T cells, fewer expanded clones and increased TCR diversity were shown by the long-lived group, suggesting age selection. Because donor CMV infection status was unknown, age-related changes in expanded clonotypes were potentially confounded. Because profiling used bulk unsorted PBMCs, naive and antigen-experienced compartments could not be compared conclusively.

To note about this clonotype: It has no known antigen specificity. No much larger clone exists at a distance of one base, and base qualities are not known.

The CDR3 holds 15 amino acids from the cysteine to the phenylalanine. The read is trimmed to its CDR3 DNA, 45 bases read in frame from base 1. The germline V gene specifies SGHTA as CDR1 and FQGNSA as CDR2. V and J are trimmed by 1 base and 2 bases, and the gene matches miss 4 bases of the junction. Preparation of the library involved 5' RACE. Sequencing was carried out with an Illumina HiSeq 2500. A second PCR of roughly 7 to 11 cycles was performed with a sample-barcoded 5' primer and a J-beta primer mix. A unique molecular identifier was introduced onto each TCR beta cDNA molecule by a template-switch 5' adaptor carrying 12 random nucleotides. Each sample yielded at least 2.5 million CDR3-containing paired-end reads. All of the RNA was converted into first-strand cDNA using the Mint cDNA synthesis kit, with a TRBC-specific oligonucleotide serving as the primer. Following uracil-DNA glycosylase treatment, all cDNA underwent a first 18-cycle PCR with the universal primers M1SS and BC2_uni_R. The paper's processing steps were these. Normalization of each sample was performed by random selection of 1 million high-quality reads, each carrying a distinct molecular identifier. Instead of being binned into consensus sequences, reads with shared molecular identifiers were discarded. MiTCR, set to a Q25 quality threshold and the strictest error-elimination algorithm, was used for CDR3 identification, clonotype clustering and error correction. Lower-bound total TCR beta diversity was estimated with a nonparametric unseen species model using Euler transformation. Using fastp trimming at Q25 and MiXCR clonotype assembly, TCRdb reanalyzed the public sequencing data and kept in-frame beta chains. Every CDR3 protein is listed once, alongside the most common genes and DNA of its rows. These V and J calls rely on TCRdb rather than the paper's analysis. Here the sample has around 990,000 distinct CDR3 sequences; 35% to 40% occur a single time. The ten largest clones represent over 10% of the sample.

The donors were under 40 Caucasian individuals from Russia, aged roughly 6 to 100 years, who were systemically healthy. Approximately 11 milliliters of peripheral blood were drawn from each donor into EDTA-treated Vacutainer tubes. Ficoll-Paque density-gradient centrifugation was used to isolate PBMCs, with at least 7 million obtained per sample. Trizol reagent was used to extract total RNA from the PBMCs, yielding at least 5.5 micrograms per sample. For every donor, an aliquot of PBMCs went through flow cytometry to measure the percentages of naive CD45RAhigh/CD27high T cells. The source of this sequence is a man younger than 35 in good health. Material: blood. This sequence uses TRBV7-2 and TRBJ1-2; 7 middle bases align to TRBD1. The DNA sequence is as follows: TGTGCCAGCAGCTTAGAAGGGGGCTTAAACTATGGCTACACCTTC. Translation gives CASSLEGGLNYGYTF.